The sequence of this T cell receptor beta chain was determined in a study of cytomegalovirus exposure and HLA in healthy donors. Study at large: Genotyping showed around 81% of fewer than 500 donors falling in the Caucasian-associated ancestry cluster.

The donors (healthy individuals) were bone marrow donors. Germline CDR1 reads SNHLY; CDR2 reads FYNNEI. Trimming took 7 bases from V and 5 from J; bases not matched to a gene: 8. The CDR3 has 15 residues. PCR primers comprised 60 Vbeta and 13 Jbeta primers. Measured with immunoSEQ multiplex PCR; TCRdb has only the in-frame clones, and not every one. Here the sample spans 90,000 to 150,000 clones, about 83% being singletons. The chain couples TRBV2 to TRBJ1-6, with 7 nucleotides matching TRBD1. This TCR derives from a female donor in good health and CMV-seronegative. The sequencing sample was made of PBMCs. The CDR3 bases are TGTGCCAGCACCACCGACAGGGTAAATAATTCACCCCTCCACTTT. It translates to CASTTDRVNNSPLHF. The whole variable domain, remainder taken from reference TRBV2 and TRBJ1-6, is EPEVTQTPSHQVTQMGQEVILRCVPISNHLYFYWYRQILGQKVEFLVSFYNNEISEKSEIFDDQFSVERPDGSNFTLKIRSTKLEDSAMYFCASTTDRVNNSPLHFGNGTRLTVT.